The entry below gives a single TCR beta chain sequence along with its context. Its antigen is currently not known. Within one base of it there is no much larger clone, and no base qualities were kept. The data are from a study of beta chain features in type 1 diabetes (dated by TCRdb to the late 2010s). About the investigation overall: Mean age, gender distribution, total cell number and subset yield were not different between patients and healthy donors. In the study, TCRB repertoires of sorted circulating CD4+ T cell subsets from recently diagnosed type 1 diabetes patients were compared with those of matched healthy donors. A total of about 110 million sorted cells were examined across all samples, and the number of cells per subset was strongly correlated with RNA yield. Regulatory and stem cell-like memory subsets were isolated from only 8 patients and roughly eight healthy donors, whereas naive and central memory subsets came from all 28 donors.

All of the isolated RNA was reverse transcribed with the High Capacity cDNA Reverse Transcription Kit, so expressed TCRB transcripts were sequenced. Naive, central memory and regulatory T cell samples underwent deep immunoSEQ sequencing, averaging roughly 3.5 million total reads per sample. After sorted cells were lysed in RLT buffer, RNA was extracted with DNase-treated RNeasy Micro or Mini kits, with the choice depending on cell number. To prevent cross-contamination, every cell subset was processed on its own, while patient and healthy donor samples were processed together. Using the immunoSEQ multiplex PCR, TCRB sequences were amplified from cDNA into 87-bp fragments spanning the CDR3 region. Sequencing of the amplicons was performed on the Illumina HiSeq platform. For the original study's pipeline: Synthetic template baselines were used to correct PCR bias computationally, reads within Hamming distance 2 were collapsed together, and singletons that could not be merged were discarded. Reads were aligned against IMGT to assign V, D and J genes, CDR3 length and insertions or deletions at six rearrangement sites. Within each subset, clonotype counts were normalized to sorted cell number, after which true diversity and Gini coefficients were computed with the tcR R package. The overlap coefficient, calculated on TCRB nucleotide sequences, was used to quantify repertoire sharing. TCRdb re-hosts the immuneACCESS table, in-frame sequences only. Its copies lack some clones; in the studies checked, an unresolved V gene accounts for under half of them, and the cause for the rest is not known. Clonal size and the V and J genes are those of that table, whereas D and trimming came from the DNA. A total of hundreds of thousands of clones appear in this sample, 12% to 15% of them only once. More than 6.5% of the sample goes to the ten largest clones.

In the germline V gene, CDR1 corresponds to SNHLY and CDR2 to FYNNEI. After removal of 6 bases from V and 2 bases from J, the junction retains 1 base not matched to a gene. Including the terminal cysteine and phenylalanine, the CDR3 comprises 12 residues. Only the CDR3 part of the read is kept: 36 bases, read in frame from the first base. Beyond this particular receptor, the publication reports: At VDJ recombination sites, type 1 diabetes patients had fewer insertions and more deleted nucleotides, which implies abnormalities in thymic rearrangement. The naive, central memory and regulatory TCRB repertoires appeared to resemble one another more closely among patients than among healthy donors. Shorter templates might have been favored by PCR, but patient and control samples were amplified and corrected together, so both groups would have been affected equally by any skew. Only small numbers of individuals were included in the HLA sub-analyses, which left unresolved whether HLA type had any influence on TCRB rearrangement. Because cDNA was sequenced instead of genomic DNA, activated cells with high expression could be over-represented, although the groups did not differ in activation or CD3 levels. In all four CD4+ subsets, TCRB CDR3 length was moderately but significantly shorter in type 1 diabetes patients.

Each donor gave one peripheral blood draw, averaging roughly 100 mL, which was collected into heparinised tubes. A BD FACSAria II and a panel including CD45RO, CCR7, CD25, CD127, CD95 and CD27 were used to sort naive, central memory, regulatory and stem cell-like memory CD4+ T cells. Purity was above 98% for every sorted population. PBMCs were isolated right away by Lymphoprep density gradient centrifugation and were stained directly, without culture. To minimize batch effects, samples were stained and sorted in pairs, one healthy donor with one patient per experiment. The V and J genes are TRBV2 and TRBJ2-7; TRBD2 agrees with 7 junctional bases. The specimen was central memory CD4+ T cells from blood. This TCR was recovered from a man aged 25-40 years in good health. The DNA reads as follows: TGTGCCAGCAGAACTAGCGCCTACGAGCAGTACTTC. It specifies CASRTSAYEQYF.